These 20 T cell receptor beta chains came from one sample sequenced in a study of T cell responses to AZD1222 COVID-19 vaccine. The repertoire was sequenced with immunoSEQ multiplex PCR; TCRdb's copy has only in-frame clones and lacks some. The table lists 130,000 or so clones, about 93% of them singletons. The sequenced sample was peripheral blood, obtained on day 0 of AZD1222 vaccination. Every receptor here comes from an adult in good health.

In its sample, this clone was seen once. The gene calls are TRBV7-2 and TRBJ2-1; 7 nucleotides match TRBD2. V lost 3 bases, J lost 0 bases, and 8 bases stayed unmatched. The CDR3 totals 17 residues. Germline V gene sequence: CDR1 SGHTA, CDR2 FQGNSA. CDR3: CASSFGTTVNSYNEQFF. The CDR3 DNA follows: TGTGCCAGCAGCTTCGGGACTACCGTTAACTCCTACAATGAGCAGTTCTTC.

This rearrangement joins TRBV19 to TRBJ1-1, with 9 bases that match TRBD1. The junction had 8 bases not matched to a gene; V was cut back by 5 bases and J by 1 base. The CDR3 length is 16 residues. In germline, CDR1 is LNHDA, CDR2 SQIVND (reference sequence). The DNA of the CDR3 is TGTGCCAGTAGTCCCCTCGACAGGGGGTGGAACACTGAAGCTTTCTTT. Its translation is CASSPLDRGWNTEAFF.

The chain links TRBV7-9 to TRBJ2-6, with a possible D match to TRBD1 (5 bases). The CDR3 has 15 residues. Germline CDR1 and CDR2: SEHNR and FQNEAQ (reference sequence). Trimming removed 4 bases at V and 4 bases at J, with 11 bases between. The CDR3 region is CASSYRQSGANVLTF. Written as DNA, the CDR3 is TGTGCCAGCAGCTACCGACAGTCCGGGGCCAACGTCCTGACTTTC.

V and J are TRBV4-1 and TRBJ1-2, with 8 bases identical to TRBD1. Germline V lookup: CDR1 MGHRA, CDR2 YSYEKL. CDR3 length equals 16 residues. V dropped 0 bases and J dropped 7; count of bases not matched to a gene: 10. The chain's CDR3 is CASSQDRAGGSVGYTF. CDR3 DNA sequence: TGCGCCAGCAGCCAAGATCGCGCAGGGGGCAGCGTTGGCTACACCTTC.

This chain joins TRBV15 and TRBJ1-5, with D tentatively TRBD1 (5 bases). Trimming took 0 bases from V and 1 from J, leaving 13 bases between them. Germline V gene lookup returns CDR1 LNHNV and CDR2 YYDKDF (reference sequence). The CDR3 has 17 amino acids. The CDR3 sequence is CATSRDGTGLSNQPQHF. The CDR3 region has the DNA TGTGCCACCAGCAGAGATGGGACGGGCTTGAGCAATCAGCCCCAGCATTTT. Based on the CDR3 plus reference TRBV15 and TRBJ1-5, the full variable domain is DAMVIQNPRYQVTQFGKPVTLSCSQTLNHNVMYWYQQKSSQAPKLLFHYYDKDFNNEADTPDNFQSRRPNTSFCFLDIRSPGLGDTAMYLCATSRDGTGLSNQPQHFGDGTRLSIL.

The chain uses TRBV19 and TRBJ1-1; D is uncertain. CDR3 length equals 18 residues. Trimming took 4 bases from V and 0 from J, leaving 21 bases between them. From germline, CDR1 is LNHDA and CDR2 SQIVND (reference sequence). CDR3 loop: CASSRRGQIPSMNTEAFF. For the CDR3, the DNA is TGTGCCAGTAGTAGACGTGGGCAGATCCCCTCCATGAACACTGAAGCTTTCTTT. The whole variable domain, remainder taken from reference TRBV19 and TRBJ1-1, is DGGITQSPKYLFRKEGQNVTLSCEQNLNHDAMYWYRQDPGQGLRLIYYSQIVNDFQKGDIAEGYSVSREKKESFPLTVTSAQKNPTAFYLCASSRRGQIPSMNTEAFFGQGTRLTVV.

The V and J genes are TRBV21-1 and TRBJ2-1; TRBD1 is the table's D call, not checked against the DNA. TRBV21-1 is termed a pseudogene. This CDR3 region has 15 residues. Written as DNA, the CDR3 is TGTGCCAGCAGCGCCAGGCGAACGGCCTACAATGAGCAGTTCTTC. It codes for CASSARRTAYNEQFF.

The chain is built from TRBV25-1 and TRBJ2-1, with TRBD2 identical over 10 bases. The CDR3 extends over 15 amino acids. V shed 7 bases and J 0 bases; nucleotides not matched to a gene: 3. Per the germline V gene, CDR1 is MGHDK and CDR2 is SYGVNS. The CDR3 loop reads CASTPSGSSYNEQFF. In DNA form, the CDR3 reads TGTGCCAGCACCCCTAGCGGGAGCTCCTACAATGAGCAGTTCTTC.

The gene calls are TRBV2 and TRBJ2-3; 7 bases agree with TRBD2. Germline V gene data show CDR1 as SNHLY and CDR2 as FYNNEI. CDR3 length equals 15 residues. J gave up 1 base and V 3 bases, and 4 bases lay outside the gene matches. The CDR3 bases are TGTGCCAGCAGTGAGTCTAGCGGACGCACAGATACGCAGTATTTT. It specifies CASSESSGRTDTQYF.

V usage is TRBV6-5 and J usage is TRBJ1-6, with 9 positions matching TRBD1. In germline, CDR1 is MNHEY, CDR2 SVGAGI. Trimming cost V 4 bases and J 6 bases; bases outside gene matches: 1. The CDR3 sequence is 14 residues long. CDR3 protein: CASSWGQGNSPLHF. In DNA form, the CDR3 reads TGTGCCAGCAGTTGGGGACAGGGTAATTCACCCCTCCACTTT.

With respect to this clone: At one end, the junction sequence differs from germline, possibly due to a read error. The rearrangement links TRBV4-1 to TRBJ2-3, with TRBD2 matching 16 bases. There are 18 residues in the CDR3. CDR1 and CDR2 (germline): MGHRA, YSYEKL. This chain's CDR3 is CASGHPGGLAGGSDTQYF. The CDR3 DNA reads TGCGCCAGCGGCCATCCCGGGGGACTAGCGGGAGGGTCAGATACGCAGTATTTT.

This clone was found a few times. CDR3 loop: CASSGQGAEAFF. CDR3 in DNA: TGCGCCAGCAGCGGACAGGGGGCTGAAGCTTTCTTT. This sequence joins TRBV5-1 and TRBJ1-1, with 10 positions matching TRBD1. The V gene's germline CDR1 is SGHRS and CDR2 YFSETQ. CDR3 length: 12 residues. The V and J ends lost 4 bases and 6 bases, in that order; junction bases with no gene match: 0.

This clone turned up a few times. This chain joins TRBV7-9 and TRBJ2-1, with 9 bases lining up with TRBD2. Germline V gene sequence: CDR1 SEHNR, CDR2 FQNEAQ (reference sequence). This CDR3 spans 16 amino acids. As DNA, the CDR3 is TGTGCTGTTCCTACCGGCGGGAGGGCCTCCTACAATGAGCAGTTCTTC. The encoded protein is CAVPTGGRASYNEQFF.

The rearrangement uses TRBV27 and TRBJ2-7; possibly TRBD1 or TRBD2 for D (7 bases each). Trimming removed 5 bases at V and 7 bases at J, with 15 bases between. CDR3 length equals 13 residues. CDR1 and CDR2 (germline): MNHEY, SMNVEV (reference sequence). CDR3 amino acids: CASSPYRGGEQYF. The CDR3 nucleotides read TGTGCCAGCAGTCCTTACAGGGGAGGGGAGCAGTACTTC.

The V gene is TRBV15, the J gene TRBJ1-6, with D unresolved. The CDR3 has 14 amino acids. Germline V gives CDR1 LNHNV, CDR2 YYDKDF (reference sequence). V was pared by 2 bases and J by 7 bases, with 9 bases between. The CDR3 region is CATSRKGGNSPLHF. For the CDR3, the DNA is TGTGCCACCAGCAGAAAGGGAGGGAATTCACCCCTCCACTTT.

The chain joins TRBV18 to TRBJ1-5, with D possibly matching TRBD1 (5 bases). The CDR3 is made up of 15 amino acids. Trimming took off 0 bases at V and 5 bases at J, with 11 bases between the two ends. Per the germline V gene, CDR1 is KGHSH and CDR2 is LQKENI. The CDR3 nucleotides read TGTGCCAGCTCACCACCGGGGCCCCTTGATCAGCCCCAGCATTTT. This sequence encodes CASSPPGPLDQPQHF.

The gene calls are TRBV29-1 and TRBJ1-2, with TRBD1 matching over 9 bases. The CDR3 has 13 amino acids. The junction had 6 bases not matched to a gene; V was cut back by 6 bases and J by 4 bases. Germline loops: CDR1 SQVTM, CDR2 ANQGSEA. This CDR3 is CSVAQGAVYGYTF. The CDR3 coding sequence is TGCAGCGTGGCACAGGGGGCGGTCTATGGCTACACCTTC.

V and J are TRBV6-5 and TRBJ2-1; 10 bases map to TRBD2. With 7 bases clipped from V and 9 bases from J, the junction kept 0 bases outside the gene matches. This CDR3 is 11 amino acids long. Germline V gene sequence: CDR1 MNHEY, CDR2 SVGAGI. The CDR3, as DNA: TGTGCCAGCACTAGCGGGGGTGAGCAGTTCTTC. This encodes CASTSGGEQFF.

Only one count was recorded for this clone. The chain employs TRBV25-1 and TRBJ1-4; D is perhaps TRBD1 (6 bases). Per the germline V gene, CDR1 is MGHDK and CDR2 is SYGVNS. The CDR3 has 18 amino acids. V dropped 3 bases and J dropped 0 bases, with 17 bases sitting between them. The CDR3 region has the DNA TGTGCCAGCAGTGAGCAGGGGTCCGATCGTCCAACTAATGAAAAACTGTTTTTT. This codes for CASSEQGSDRPTNEKLFF.

The chain joins TRBV6-6 to TRBJ2-7, with 8 bases identical to TRBD1. Germline loops: CDR1 MNHNY, CDR2 SVGAGI (reference sequence). The CDR3 extends over 13 amino acids. The trim removed 2 bases at V and 7 bases at J, leaving 4 bases unmatched. The CDR3 bases are TGTGCCAGCAGTTACCAGGACAGGGATGAGCAGTACTTC. Protein product: CASSYQDRDEQYF.